The present T cell receptor (beta chain) was sequenced within a study of post-analysis software for immune sequencing data. The overall study: The courses of disease that were included comprised relapsing-remitting, secondary progressive and progressive-relapsing multiple sclerosis.

Study findings and constraints: There were five or six TRBV segments more frequent in patients than controls, and TRBV5-6, TRBV5-1 and TRBV20-1 were among them. Samples made in the same batch grouped tightly together by F measure. People with multiple sclerosis had a significantly lower normalized Chao1 diversity than controls did.

Germline V gene sequence: CDR1 MRHNA, CDR2 SNTAGT. The CDR3 has 16 amino acids. Trimming cost V 5 bases and J 2 bases, with 16 bases left between them. Incorporated into the TCR beta cDNA libraries were unique molecular identifiers, which served to reduce PCR and sequencing biases. T cells, roughly 0.9 to 11 million of them, yielded some 500,000 cDNA molecules. TCRdb passed the PCR reads through MiXCR, listing each CDR3 protein once. The profile shows about 800,000 distinct CDR3 sequences, 25% to 30% of them singletons. This clonotype was seen at least ten times. As yet, its antigen is unknown. V gene TRBV6-4 combines with J gene TRBJ2-1; a possible D gene is TRBD2 (7 bases). The sample was blood. The sequence derives from a girl aged 10-17 years with multiple sclerosis. The CDR3 loop is CASSLTGGLPYNEQFF. The DNA of the CDR3 is TGTGCCAGCAGTCTTACGGGGGGCCTTCCCTACAATGAGCAGTTCTTC.